This T cell receptor beta chain was sequenced during a study of OX40 agonist ivuxolimab in advanced cancers. Notes on the study in general: In the 0.1 to 3.0 mg/kg range, CD4+ and CD8+ blood T cells had expanded clonally by week 6.

Germline CDR1 reads MDHEN; CDR2 reads SYDVKM. The CDR3 spans 15 residues. TCRdb's copy holds only in-frame clones and misses some; the assay was immunoSEQ multiplex PCR. The table lists about 14,000 clones, about four fifths of them singletons. This clone was counted a few times. Its target is unknown. The junction shows a germline mismatch at one end, possibly a read error. Samples were taken at baseline and on day 1 of cycles 4 and 7. The clonotype originates from an adult with an advanced solid tumor such as melanoma, head and neck, liver or kidney cancer. The gene calls are TRBV28 and TRBJ2-2; no firm D call. Specimen: CD4+ or CD8+ T cells sorted from blood, collected in a trial of the OX40 agonist ivuxolimab. The CDR3 DNA reads as TGTGCCAGCAGTTTGGAGTCTGGGAACGCCGGGGAGCTGTTTTTT. This translates into CASSLESGNAGELFF.